These 4 T cell receptor beta chains were all obtained from the same sample, sequenced in a study of shared clonotypes between healthy human individuals. Assay: immunoSEQ multiplex PCR; the TCRdb copy retains only in-frame clones and omits some. The sample lists about 700,000 clones, about 91% occurring once. Naive CD8 populations comprised CD45RO-negative cells positively selected for CCR7, excluding terminally differentiated effector memory CD45RA+ cells. Sequencing was performed on naive CD8+ T cells sorted from blood. These receptors were collected from a man aged 25-45 years in good health.

The chain carries TRBV7-2 and TRBJ1-2; TRBD1 is a possible D gene (5 bases). V lost 1 base to trimming and J lost 5 bases, with 14 bases between them. The CDR3 length is 15 residues. The germline gives CDR1 SGHTA, CDR2 FQGNSA. The CDR3: CASSLVQGWMYGYTF. CDR3 bases: TGTGCCAGCAGCTTAGTGCAGGGATGGATGTATGGCTACACCTTC.

This chain joins TRBV6-1 and TRBJ2-1; D possibly corresponds to TRBD2 (5 bases). The CDR3 spans 15 residues. CDR1 and CDR2 from the germline V gene are MNHNS and SASEGT. V was pared by 4 bases and J by 1 base, with 11 bases between. CDR3 nucleotide sequence: TGTGCCAGCAGTGGGCGGCTAGCTTCCTACAATGAGCAGTTCTTC. Protein: CASSGRLASYNEQFF.

This clone was detected once. The chain is built from TRBV2 and TRBJ2-2; 12 bases match TRBD2. The germline gives CDR1 SNHLY, CDR2 FYNNEI. The CDR3 extends over 15 amino acids. Losses at the gene ends were 6 bases for V and 6 bases for J; bases not matched to a gene: 5. The CDR3: CASRPTSGSSGELFF. DNA of the CDR3: TGTGCCAGCAGGCCGACTAGCGGGAGCTCCGGGGAGCTGTTTTTT. The variable domain in full, with the rest retrieved from reference TRBV2 and TRBJ2-2, is EPEVTQTPSHQVTQMGQEVILRCVPISNHLYFYWYRQILGQKVEFLVSFYNNEISEKSEIFDDQFSVERPDGSNFTLKIRSTKLEDSAMYFCASRPTSGSSGELFFGEGSRLTVL.

This rearrangement joins TRBV14 to TRBJ1-1, with D unclear. The CDR3 runs 15 residues. The germline gives CDR1 SGHDN, CDR2 FVKESK. Trimming took 2 bases from V and 3 from J, leaving 13 bases between them. CDR3 residues: CASSQSGLGYTEAFF. CDR3 sequence (DNA): TGTGCCAGCAGCCAAAGTGGGCTTGGGTACACTGAAGCTTTCTTT. The whole variable domain, filled in from reference TRBV14 and TRBJ1-1, reads EAGVTQFPSHSVIEKGQTVTLRCDPISGHDNLYWYRRVMGKEIKFLLHFVKESKQDESGMPNNRFLAERTGGTYSTLKVQPAELEDSGVYFCASSQSGLGYTEAFFGQGTRLTVV.